Listed here are 24 T cell receptor beta chains from one sample, sequenced in a study of blood T cell repertoires in COVID-19. TCRdb keeps only in-frame clones here, not all; method: immunoSEQ multiplex PCR. The sample has 150,000 to 200,000 clones, 92% seen once. Specimen: peripheral blood. The receptor set was obtained from a man aged 25 to 40 with COVID-19, enrolled during active disease.

The rearrangement links TRBV5-1 to TRBJ2-5, with D possibly matching TRBD2 (6 bases). Between the trimmed V and J ends, which lost 5 bases and 3 bases, there was a span of 17 bases. This CDR3 comprises 15 residues. Per the germline V gene, CDR1 is SGHRS and CDR2 is YFSETQ. This CDR3 reads CASSLSGRAEETQYF. CDR3 nucleotide sequence: TGCGCCAGCAGTCTAAGCGGGCGCGCTGAAGAGACCCAGTACTTC.

The rearrangement joins TRBV10-3 to TRBJ1-3; perhaps TRBD1 as D (5 bases). This CDR3 has 17 residues. V lost 6 bases and J lost 4, with 22 bases in between. The germline V gene has CDR1 ENHRY and CDR2 SYGVKD. This CDR3 is CAISRTSGGELGNTIYF. CDR3 in DNA: TGTGCCATCAGCCGGACATCGGGAGGGGAGTTAGGAAACACCATATATTTT.

V is TRBV19 and J is TRBJ1-5; D not certain. The CDR3 is 17 amino acids. V lost 7 bases to trimming and J lost 0 bases, with 19 bases between them. Looked up from germline, CDR1 is LNHDA and CDR2 is SQIVND (reference sequence). In nucleotides, the CDR3 is TGTGCCAGTACCGAATCGGGATTTCCGACTAGCAATCAGCCCCAGCATTTT. Translated: CASTESGFPTSNQPQHF.

The DNA of the CDR3 is TGTGCCAGCAGCCGCGGGGCTGAACATCAGCCCCAGCATTTT. Its translation: CASSRGAEHQPQHF. This chain joins TRBV6-2 or TRBV6-3 and TRBJ1-5; D possibly corresponds to TRBD1 (5 bases). In germline, CDR1 is MNHEY, CDR2 SVGEGT. The V gene lost 6 bases and the J gene lost 5 bases, with 14 bases spanning the gap. This CDR3 contains 14 residues.

CDR3 amino acids: CASRRNRGDGYTF. The CDR3, as DNA: TGTGCCAGCAGGCGCAACAGGGGGGATGGCTACACCTTC. The rearrangement uses TRBV7-3 and TRBJ1-2; 8 bases agree with TRBD1. The CDR3 length is 13 residues. CDR1 is SGHTA and CDR2 is FQGTGA in the germline V gene. With 6 bases clipped from V and 6 bases from J, the junction kept 6 bases outside the gene matches.

The V gene is TRBV27, the J gene TRBJ1-1; tentatively, D is TRBD1 (5 bases). Germline V gene data show CDR1 as MNHEY and CDR2 as SMNVEV (reference sequence). V shed 5 bases and J shed 10 bases, with 17 bases lying between them. There are 13 residues in the CDR3. The CDR3 region is CASSPILGGLAFF. CDR3 bases: TGTGCCAGCAGTCCGATTTTGGGGGGTTTAGCTTTCTTT.

The chain carries TRBV5-8 and TRBJ2-5; the D gene is possibly TRBD1 (5 bases). This CDR3 comprises 13 residues. The V and J ends lost 5 bases and 3 bases respectively, with 11 bases between them. CDR1 is SGHTS and CDR2 is YDEGEE in the germline V gene. The CDR3 bases are TGTGCCAGCAGGTTAAGGGGCGAAGAGACCCAGTACTTC. Translating it yields CASRLRGEETQYF.

CDR3 sequence reads: CSAQGYNEQFF. The CDR3 coding sequence is TGCAGTGCCCAGGGCTACAATGAGCAGTTCTTC. The genes are TRBV20-1 and TRBJ2-1; tentative D call: TRBD1 (5 bases). Germline CDR1 is DFQATT and CDR2 is SNEGSKA (reference sequence). This CDR3 has 11 residues. V lost 6 bases and J lost 3, with 6 bases in between.

The chain is built from TRBV12-3 or TRBV12-4 and TRBJ1-1; the D is unclear. With 2 bases removed from V and 1 base from J, the gap between germline ends came to 5 bases. The CDR3 runs 13 residues. In DNA, the CDR3 is TGTGCCAGCAGTTTACAATGGAACACTGAAGCTTTCTTT. It codes for CASSLQWNTEAFF.

As to this clone: One end of the junction does not line up with germline, which may come from a read error. The J gene is TRBJ1-1, the V gene TRBV5-6; 10 bases line up with TRBD1. This CDR3 has 11 amino acids. Germline CDR1 reads SGHDT; CDR2 reads YYEEEE. This CDR3 is CASSLDRGAFF. DNA of the CDR3: TGTGCCAGCAGTTTGGACAGGGGGGCTTTCTTT.

The rearrangement uses TRBV19 and TRBJ1-5; no clear D gene. V shed 4 bases and J shed 1 base, with 20 bases lying between them. The V gene's germline CDR1 is LNHDA and CDR2 SQIVND (reference sequence). This CDR3 is built from 18 residues. The CDR3 loop reads CASSTPGVHLGSNQPQHF. The CDR3, as DNA: TGTGCCAGTAGTACCCCCGGGGTCCATTTGGGAAGCAATCAGCCCCAGCATTTT.

The chain has TRBV18 and TRBJ2-3, with D perhaps matching TRBD1 (5 bases). Germline values: CDR1 KGHSH, CDR2 LQKENI. The ends were cut back, 3 bases at V and 2 bases at J, with 12 bases in the middle. CDR3 length equals 15 residues. The CDR3 DNA reads TGTGCCAGCTCACCGGGGCCTACAGACACAGATACGCAGTATTTT. Protein product: CASSPGPTDTDTQYF.

This chain links TRBV4-2 with TRBJ2-2, with D perhaps TRBD2 (6 bases). V was shortened by 0 bases and J by 4 bases, with 9 bases between the two germline ends. CDR1 and CDR2 (germline): LGHNA, YNFKEQ. The CDR3 spans 15 residues. The CDR3 coding sequence is TGTGCCAGCAGCCAAGAACGGGGGAGCACCGGGGAGCTGTTTTTT. Amino acids: CASSQERGSTGELFF.

This chain joins TRBV9 and TRBJ2-1, with TRBD2 matching 8 bases. V shed 0 bases and J 4 bases; nucleotides not matched to a gene: 6. Germline V gene lookup returns CDR1 SGDLS and CDR2 YYNGEE. The length of the CDR3 is 16 residues. The CDR3, as DNA: TGTGCCAGCAGCGTAGCCAGCGGGGGATGGTACAATGAGCAGTTCTTC. Translation: CASSVASGGWYNEQFF.

The rearrangement uses TRBV5-1 and TRBJ1-1; 12 bases are shared with TRBD1. This CDR3 is built from 16 residues. CDR1 is SGHRS, CDR2 YFSETQ, per germline. The trim removed 3 bases at V and 1 base at J, leaving 4 bases unmatched. The CDR3 DNA reads TGCGCCAGCAGCTCGGGACAGGGGGCGGCGAACACTGAAGCTTTCTTT. This translates into CASSSGQGAANTEAFF.

The rearrangement links TRBV7-9 to TRBJ2-7, with D uncertain. Germline CDR1 and CDR2: SEHNR and FQNEAQ (reference sequence). The V end was cut by 2 bases, the J end by 0 bases, with 14 bases between. The length of the CDR3 is 16 residues. The CDR3 nucleotides are TGTGCCAGCAGCTTAATTTGGCCGGGTAGCTCCTACGAGCAGTACTTC. This sequence encodes CASSLIWPGSSYEQYF.

The rearrangement joins TRBV19 to TRBJ2-1, with D perhaps matching TRBD2 (5 bases). CDR3 size: 15 residues. Per germline, CDR1 LNHDA and CDR2 SQIVND (reference sequence). The V gene lost 2 bases and the J gene lost 8 bases, with 16 bases spanning the gap. The CDR3 loop reads CASSIMVGISDEQFF. The CDR3 bases are TGTGCCAGTAGTATAATGGTAGGGATTAGCGATGAGCAGTTCTTC.

V and J are TRBV5-6 and TRBJ2-7; TRBD1 matches 9 bases. CDR1 SGHDT and CDR2 YYEEEE come from the germline V gene. This CDR3 is built from 14 residues. The ends lost 0 bases at V and 3 bases at J; junction bases unmatched: 1. Here the CDR3 DNA reads TGTGCCAGCAGCTTGGGGACAGGGGTCTACGAGCAGTACTTC. Translating gives CASSLGTGVYEQYF.

This clone has only a few counts. This chain links TRBV6-4 with TRBJ1-6; TRBD1 aligns across 10 bases. CDR1 is MRHNA and CDR2 is SNTAGT in the germline V gene. V was pared by 6 bases and J by 4 bases, with 12 bases of the junction left unmatched. CDR3 length: 18 amino acids. CDR3 in amino acids: CASRDRDRGLGYNSPLHF. CDR3 DNA sequence: TGTGCCAGCAGGGACCGAGACAGGGGGCTCGGATATAATTCACCCCTCCACTTT.

The V gene is TRBV27, the J gene TRBJ1-5; tentatively, D is TRBD1 (5 bases). This CDR3 has 15 amino acids. Germline lookup yields CDR1 MNHEY and CDR2 SMNVEV (reference sequence). The V gene lost 6 bases and the J gene lost 0 bases, with 12 bases spanning the gap. The CDR3 DNA reads TGTGCCAGCAGAAGACAGCCTGATAGCAATCAGCCCCAGCATTTT. It translates to CASRRQPDSNQPQHF.

This chain connects TRBV18 to TRBJ2-7, with 7 bases matching TRBD2. From germline, CDR1 is KGHSH and CDR2 LQKENI. CDR3 size: 15 residues. The V gene end was trimmed by 6 bases and the J gene end by 0 bases; junction bases not matched to a gene: 8. CDR3 nucleotide sequence: TGTGCCAGCTCCTCGAGGGAGGGAAGCTCCTACGAGCAGTACTTC. This codes for CASSSREGSSYEQYF.

The rearrangement uses TRBV15 and TRBJ2-7; perhaps TRBD2 as D (5 bases). CDR3 size: 14 residues. Trimming took off 3 bases at V and 2 bases at J, with 11 bases between the two ends. Germline V gene data show CDR1 as LNHNV and CDR2 as YYDKDF (reference sequence). The DNA for the CDR3 is TGTGCCACCAGCAGGAGCGCCGGGGCCTACGAGCAGTACTTC. It codes for CATSRSAGAYEQYF.

This clone was observed a handful of times. J is TRBJ1-5 and V is TRBV18, with D possibly matching TRBD1 (6 bases). Trimming stripped 6 bases from V and 0 bases from J, with 15 bases between. Germline V gene sequence: CDR1 KGHSH, CDR2 LQKENI. The CDR3 has 16 amino acids. CDR3 amino acids: CASSLGQSYSNQPQHF. The DNA of the CDR3 is TGTGCCAGCTCCCTCGGACAGAGCTATAGCAATCAGCCCCAGCATTTT.

The chain is built from TRBV7-9 and TRBJ2-7; weak D call: TRBD1 (6 bases). CDR1 SEHNR and CDR2 FQNEAQ come from the germline V gene (reference sequence). Trimming cost V 2 bases and J 0 bases, with 8 bases left between them. The CDR3 spans 14 residues. The CDR3 nucleotides read TGTGCCAGCAGCTTAAGGGACAACTCCTACGAGCAGTACTTC. It specifies CASSLRDNSYEQYF.